This TCR beta chain was recorded in a study of neoadjuvant nivolumab and ipilimumab in lung cancer. Study as a whole: Nivolumab 3 mg/kg was given days 1, 15 and 29, plus ipilimumab 1 mg/kg day 1 in combination. Broader study findings: From pretherapy to surgery, tumor richness and clonality rose with dual therapy.

Assay: immunoSEQ multiplex PCR; the TCRdb copy retains only in-frame clones and omits some. The sample includes over 25,000 clones, about 80% of them seen just once. In regard to this clone: Its antigen is not identified.

Per the germline V gene, CDR1 is SEHNR and CDR2 is FQNEAQ (reference sequence). J lost 4 bases, V lost 4 bases, and 9 bases had no gene match. The CDR3 runs 15 residues. The chain employs TRBV7-9 and TRBJ2-5, with 7 positions matching TRBD2. This receptor was taken from an adult with non-small cell lung cancer. The sample here was tumor tissue, taken after neoadjuvant nivolumab, alone or with ipilimumab, at or shortly before surgery. The CDR3 DNA sequence: TGTGCCAGCAGCTCCGCTAGACCGGGGGGAGAGACCCAGTACTTC. Translating it yields CASSSARPGGETQYF.